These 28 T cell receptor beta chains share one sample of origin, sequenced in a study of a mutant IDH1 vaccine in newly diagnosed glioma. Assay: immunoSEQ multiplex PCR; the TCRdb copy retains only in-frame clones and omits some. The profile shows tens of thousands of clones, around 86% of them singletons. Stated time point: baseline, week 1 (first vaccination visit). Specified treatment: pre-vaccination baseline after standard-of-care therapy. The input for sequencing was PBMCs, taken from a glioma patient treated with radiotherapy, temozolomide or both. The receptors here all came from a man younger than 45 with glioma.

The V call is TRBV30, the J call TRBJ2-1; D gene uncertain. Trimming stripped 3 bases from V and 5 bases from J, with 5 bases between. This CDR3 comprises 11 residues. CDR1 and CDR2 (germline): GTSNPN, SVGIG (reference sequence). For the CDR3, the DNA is TGTGCCTGGAGCCGAAACAATGAGCAGTTCTTC. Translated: CAWSRNNEQFF.

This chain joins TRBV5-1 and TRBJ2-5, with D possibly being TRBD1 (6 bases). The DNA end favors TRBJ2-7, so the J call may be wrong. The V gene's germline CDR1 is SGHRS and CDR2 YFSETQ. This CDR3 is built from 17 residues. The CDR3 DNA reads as TGCGCCAGCAGCTTGACAGGGTATCCGTTGGGATCCTACGAGCAGTACTTC. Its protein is CASSLTGYPLGSYEQYF.

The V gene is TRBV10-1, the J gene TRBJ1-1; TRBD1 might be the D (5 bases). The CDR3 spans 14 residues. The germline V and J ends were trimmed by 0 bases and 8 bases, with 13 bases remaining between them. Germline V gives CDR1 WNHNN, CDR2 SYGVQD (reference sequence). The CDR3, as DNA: TGCGCCAGCAGTGAGTCGACGGGGGGAGTGGAAGCTTTCTTT. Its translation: CASSESTGGVEAFF.

CDR3 coding DNA: TGTGCCAGCAGCCAAGACGGGACTAGCGGGGATGAGACCCAGTACTTC. As protein: CASSQDGTSGDETQYF. This chain joins TRBV4-2 and TRBJ2-5; TRBD2 aligns across 13 bases. Germline V gene sequence: CDR1 LGHNA, CDR2 YNFKEQ. The ends lost 0 bases at V and 5 bases at J; junction bases unmatched: 3. The CDR3 length is 16 residues.

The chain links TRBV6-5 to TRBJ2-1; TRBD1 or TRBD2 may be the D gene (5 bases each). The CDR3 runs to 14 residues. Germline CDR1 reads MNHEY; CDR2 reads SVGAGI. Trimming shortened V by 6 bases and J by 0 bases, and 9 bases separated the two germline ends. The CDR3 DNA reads TGTGCCAGCAGGGGGACCAGCTCCTACAATGAGCAGTTCTTC. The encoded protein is CASRGTSSYNEQFF.

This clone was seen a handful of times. The CDR3 DNA reads as TGTGCCTGGATCCTTCAGGGGGCGAGTGAAGCTTTCTTT. Translating it yields CAWILQGASEAFF. The chain employs TRBV30 and TRBJ1-1; 8 nucleotides align to TRBD1. This CDR3 has 13 residues. Germline V gene lookup returns CDR1 GTSNPN and CDR2 SVGIG (reference sequence). J gave up 7 bases and V 4 bases, and 8 bases lay outside the gene matches. Full variable domain (remainder filled in from reference TRBV30 and TRBJ1-1): SQTIHQWPATLVQPVGSPLSLECTVEGTSNPNLYWYRQAAGRGLQLLFYSVGIGQISSEVPQNLSASRPQDRQFILSSKKLLLSDSGFYLCAWILQGASEAFFGQGTRLTVV.

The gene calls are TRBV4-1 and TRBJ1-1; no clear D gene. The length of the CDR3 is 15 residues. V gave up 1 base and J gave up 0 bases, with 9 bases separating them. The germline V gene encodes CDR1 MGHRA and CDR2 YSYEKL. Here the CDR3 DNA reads TGCGCCAGCAGCCAAGTGGAGGTACTGAACACTGAAGCTTTCTTT. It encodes CASSQVEVLNTEAFF.

CDR3 bases: TGTGCCAGTAGAAAAGACAGAGGATCGAAGTCTGAAGCTTTCTTT. Its protein is CASRKDRGSKSEAFF. This sequence joins TRBV19 and TRBJ1-1; D might be TRBD1 (5 bases). Between the trimmed V and J ends, which lost 6 bases and 6 bases, there was a span of 20 bases. The CDR3 is 15 amino acids. CDR1 is LNHDA and CDR2 is SQIVND in the germline V gene (reference sequence).

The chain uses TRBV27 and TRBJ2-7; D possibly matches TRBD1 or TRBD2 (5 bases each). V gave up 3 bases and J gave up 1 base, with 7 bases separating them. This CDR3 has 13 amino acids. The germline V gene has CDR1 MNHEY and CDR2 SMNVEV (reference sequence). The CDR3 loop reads CASSLGESYEQYF. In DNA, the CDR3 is TGTGCCAGCAGTTTGGGGGAGTCCTACGAGCAGTACTTC.

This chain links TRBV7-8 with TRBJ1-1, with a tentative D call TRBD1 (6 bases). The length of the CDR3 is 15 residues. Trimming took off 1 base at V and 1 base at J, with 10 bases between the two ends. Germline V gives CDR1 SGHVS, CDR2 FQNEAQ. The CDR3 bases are TGTGCCAGCAGCTTAGTATGGACAGCGAACACTGAAGCTTTCTTT. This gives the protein CASSLVWTANTEAFF.

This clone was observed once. CDR3 amino acids: CASSTREGNSPLHF. The CDR3 bases are TGTGCCAGCAGTACCAGGGAGGGCAATTCACCCCTCCACTTT. This chain links TRBV6-6 with TRBJ1-6; D might be TRBD1 (5 bases). The CDR3 extends over 14 amino acids. The ends were cut back, 5 bases at V and 7 bases at J, with 12 bases in the middle. Germline V CDR1 and CDR2: MNHNY, SVGAGI (reference sequence).

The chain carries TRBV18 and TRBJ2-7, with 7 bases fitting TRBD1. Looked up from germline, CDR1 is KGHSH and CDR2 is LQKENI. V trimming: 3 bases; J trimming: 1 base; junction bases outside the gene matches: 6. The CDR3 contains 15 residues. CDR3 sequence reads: CASSPTGTASYEQYF. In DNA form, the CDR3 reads TGTGCCAGCTCACCTACCGGGACAGCATCCTACGAGCAGTACTTC.

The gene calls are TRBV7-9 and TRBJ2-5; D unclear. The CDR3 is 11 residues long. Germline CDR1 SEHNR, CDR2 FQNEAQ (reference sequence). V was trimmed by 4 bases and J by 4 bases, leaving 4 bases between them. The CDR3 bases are TGTGCCAGCAGCTATATAGAGACCCAGTACTTC. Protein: CASSYIETQYF. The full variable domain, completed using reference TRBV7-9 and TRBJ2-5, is DTGVSQNPRHKITKRGQNVTFRCDPISEHNRLYWYRQTLGQGPEFLTYFQNEAQLEKSRLLSDRFSAERPKGSFSTLEIQRTEQGDSAMYLCASSYIETQYFGPGTRLLVL.

Here the CDR3 reads CASSLLSTRALWNTEAFF. The CDR3 DNA reads TGTGCCAGCAGCTTATTATCCACTCGAGCGTTATGGAACACTGAAGCTTTCTTT. This chain connects TRBV7-9 to TRBJ1-1, with no clear D. CDR3 length: 18 residues. V gave up 2 bases and J gave up 1 base, with 20 bases separating them. Germline V gene sequence: CDR1 SEHNR, CDR2 FQNEAQ (reference sequence).

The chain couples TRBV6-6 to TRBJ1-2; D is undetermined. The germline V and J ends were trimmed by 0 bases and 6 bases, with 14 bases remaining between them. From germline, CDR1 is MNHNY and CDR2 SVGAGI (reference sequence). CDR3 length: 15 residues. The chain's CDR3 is CASSYSFLSGNGYTF. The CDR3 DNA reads TGTGCCAGCAGTTACTCGTTTCTTTCTGGGAATGGCTACACCTTC.

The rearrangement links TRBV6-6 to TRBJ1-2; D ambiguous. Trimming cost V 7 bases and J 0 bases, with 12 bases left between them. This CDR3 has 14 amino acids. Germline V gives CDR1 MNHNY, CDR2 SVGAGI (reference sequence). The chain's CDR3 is CASTHDTTNYGYTF. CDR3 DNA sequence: TGTGCCAGCACCCACGACACGACTAACTATGGCTACACCTTC.

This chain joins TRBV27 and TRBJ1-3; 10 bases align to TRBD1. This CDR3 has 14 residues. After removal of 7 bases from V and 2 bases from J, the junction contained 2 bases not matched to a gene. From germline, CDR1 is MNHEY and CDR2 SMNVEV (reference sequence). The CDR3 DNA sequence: TGTGCCAGCATGACAGGGGGCACTGGAAACACCATATATTTT. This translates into CASMTGGTGNTIYF.

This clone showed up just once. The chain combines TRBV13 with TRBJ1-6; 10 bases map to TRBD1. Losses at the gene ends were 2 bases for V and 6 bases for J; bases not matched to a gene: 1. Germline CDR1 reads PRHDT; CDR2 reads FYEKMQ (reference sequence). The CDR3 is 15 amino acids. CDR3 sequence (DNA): TGTGCCAGCAGCTTAAGGGACAGGGGTAATTCACCCCTCCACTTT. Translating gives CASSLRDRGNSPLHF.

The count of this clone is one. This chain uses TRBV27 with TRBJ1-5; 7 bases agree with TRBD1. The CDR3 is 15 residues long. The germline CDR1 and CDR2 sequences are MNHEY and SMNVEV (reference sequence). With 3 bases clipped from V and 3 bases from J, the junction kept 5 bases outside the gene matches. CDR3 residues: CASSFTGAFNQPQHF. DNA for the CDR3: TGTGCCAGCAGTTTTACAGGGGCGTTCAATCAGCCCCAGCATTTT.

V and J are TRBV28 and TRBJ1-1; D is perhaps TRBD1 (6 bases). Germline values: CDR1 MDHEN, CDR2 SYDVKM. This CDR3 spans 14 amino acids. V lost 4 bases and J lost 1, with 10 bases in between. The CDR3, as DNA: TGTGCCAGCAGTTCTTTCAGGGGGAACACTGAAGCTTTCTTT. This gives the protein CASSSFRGNTEAFF. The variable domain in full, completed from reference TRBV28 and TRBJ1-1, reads DVKVTQSSRYLVKRTGEKVFLECVQDMDHENMFWYRQDPGLGLRLIYFSYDVKMKEKGDIPEGYSVSREKKERFSLILESASTNQTSMYLCASSSFRGNTEAFFGQGTRLTVV.

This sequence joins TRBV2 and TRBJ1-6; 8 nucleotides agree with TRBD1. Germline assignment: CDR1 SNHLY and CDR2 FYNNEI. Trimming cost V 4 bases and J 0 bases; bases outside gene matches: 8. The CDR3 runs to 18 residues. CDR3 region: CASSARTGLGSYNSPLHF. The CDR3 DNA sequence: TGTGCCAGCAGTGCCCGGACAGGGTTGGGCTCCTATAATTCACCCCTCCACTTT. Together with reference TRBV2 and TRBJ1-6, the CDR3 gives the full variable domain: EPEVTQTPSHQVTQMGQEVILRCVPISNHLYFYWYRQILGQKVEFLVSFYNNEISEKSEIFDDQFSVERPDGSNFTLKIRSTKLEDSAMYFCASSARTGLGSYNSPLHFGNGTRLTVT.

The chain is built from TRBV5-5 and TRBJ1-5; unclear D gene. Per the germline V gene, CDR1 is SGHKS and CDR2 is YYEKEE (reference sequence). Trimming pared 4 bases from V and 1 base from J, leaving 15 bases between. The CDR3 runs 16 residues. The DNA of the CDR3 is TGTGCCAGCAGCGACGGAGGGTTAGGGAGCAATCAGCCCCAGCATTTT. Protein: CASSDGGLGSNQPQHF.

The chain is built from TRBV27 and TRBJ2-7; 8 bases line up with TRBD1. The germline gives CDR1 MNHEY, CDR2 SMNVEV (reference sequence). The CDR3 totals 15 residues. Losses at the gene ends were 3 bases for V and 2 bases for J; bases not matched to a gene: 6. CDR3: CASSLSGTGPYEQYF. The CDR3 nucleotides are TGTGCCAGCAGTTTGTCCGGGACAGGCCCCTACGAGCAGTACTTC.

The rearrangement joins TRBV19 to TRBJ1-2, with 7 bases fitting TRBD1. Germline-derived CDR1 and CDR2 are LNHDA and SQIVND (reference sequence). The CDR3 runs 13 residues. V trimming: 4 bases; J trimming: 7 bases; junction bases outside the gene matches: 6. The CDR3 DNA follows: TGTGCCAGTAGTACAGGGGGATGGACTGGCTACACCTTC. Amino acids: CASSTGGWTGYTF.

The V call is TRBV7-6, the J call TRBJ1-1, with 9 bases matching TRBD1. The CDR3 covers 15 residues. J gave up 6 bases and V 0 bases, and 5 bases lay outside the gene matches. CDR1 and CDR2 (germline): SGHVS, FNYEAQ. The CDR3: CASSLATGGVSEAFF. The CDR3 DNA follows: TGTGCCAGCAGCTTAGCGACAGGGGGGGTATCTGAAGCTTTCTTT.

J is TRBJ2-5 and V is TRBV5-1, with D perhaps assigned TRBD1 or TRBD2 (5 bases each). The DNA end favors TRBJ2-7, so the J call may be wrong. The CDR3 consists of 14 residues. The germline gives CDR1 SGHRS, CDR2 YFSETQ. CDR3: CASSLAQGPYEQYF. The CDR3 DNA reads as TGCGCCAGCAGCTTGGCCCAGGGACCCTACGAGCAGTACTTC.

The CDR3 loop reads CASSLVQSYEQYF. The CDR3 DNA sequence: TGCGCCAGCAGCTTGGTCCAGAGCTACGAGCAGTACTTC. The chain has TRBV5-1 and TRBJ2-5; D unclear. The J call may be mistaken, given a closer DNA end match to TRBJ2-7. CDR3 length equals 13 residues. CDR1 SGHRS and CDR2 YFSETQ come from the germline V gene.

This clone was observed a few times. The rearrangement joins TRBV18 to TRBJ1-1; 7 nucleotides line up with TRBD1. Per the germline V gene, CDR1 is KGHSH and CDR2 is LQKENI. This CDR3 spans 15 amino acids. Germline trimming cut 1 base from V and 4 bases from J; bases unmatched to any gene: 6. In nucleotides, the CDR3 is TGTGCCAGCTCACCACGACAGGGAAGTAGCACTGAAGCTTTCTTT. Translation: CASSPRQGSSTEAFF. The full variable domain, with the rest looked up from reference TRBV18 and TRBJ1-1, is NAGVMQNPRHLVRRRGQEARLRCSPMKGHSHVYWYRQLPEEGLKFMVYLQKENIIDESGMPKERFSAEFPKEGPSILRIQQVVRGDSAAYFCASSPRQGSSTEAFFGQGTRLTVV.